These 26 T cell receptor beta chains came from one sample sequenced in a study of tumor and adjacent non-tumor tissue in lung cancer. This sample's RNA came from whole unsorted tissue. A modified ARM-PCR protocol with three rounds of nested PCR amplified TCRbeta. TCRdb re-called the multiplex PCR reads through MiXCR, storing one row per CDR3 protein. Of over 110,000 distinct CDR3 sequences detected, approximately 66% appear once; the ten largest clones hold over 15%. The source material was lung tumor tissue. The receptors derive from a man aged 55 to 70 with small cell lung cancer.

In regard to this clonotype: The conserved phenylalanine or tryptophan normally closing the CDR3 is absent here, so this likely arose from a read error. V and J are TRBV5-1 and TRBJ2-2; 7 bases are shared with TRBD1. The J segment lost 4 bases and the V segment lost 3 bases, leaving 6 bases of the junction unmatched. Germline V lookup: CDR1 SGHRS, CDR2 YFSETQ. The CDR3 is made up of 15 amino acids. CDR3 loop: CASSSTGKGTGELFL. In DNA form, the CDR3 reads TGCGCCAGCAGCTCGACAGGGAAGGGCACCGGGGAGCTGTTTCTT.

On this clonotype: Germline is not matched at one junction end, which may reflect a read error. The DNA of the CDR3 is TGTGCCAGCAGCTCCGACGCGAATCGGCCCCAGCATTTT. Its protein is CASSSDANRPQHF. The V gene is TRBV11-2, the J gene TRBJ1-5; the D is unclear. Per the germline V gene, CDR1 is SGHAT and CDR2 is FQNNGV. The CDR3 contains 13 residues.

To note about this clonotype: One junction end does not reproduce the germline sequence, and a read error may be involved. The V gene is TRBV20-1, the J gene TRBJ2-1; 13 bases fit TRBD2. Germline V gene data show CDR1 as DFQATT and CDR2 as SNEGSKA (reference sequence). The CDR3 is 13 residues long. The chain's CDR3 is CNARTSGRVEQFF. CDR3 coding DNA: TGCAATGCTAGAACTAGCGGGAGGGTAGAGCAGTTCTTC.

This clonotype was seen only once. One end of the junction fails to match germline, which may point to a read error. The rearrangement links TRBV20-1 to TRBJ2-7, with D perhaps matching TRBD2 (5 bases). CDR3 size: 14 residues. Germline V CDR1 and CDR2: DFQATT, SNEGSKA (reference sequence). CDR3 in DNA: TGCAATGCTGCGGCCGAGGAGCGGACCTACGAGCAGTACTTC. Protein: CNAAAEERTYEQYF.

As for this clonotype: Relative to the germline gene, one junction end is altered; a read error may explain this. This chain links TRBV11-2 with TRBJ1-2; tentative D call: TRBD1 (5 bases). CDR3 length: 13 residues. CDR1 and CDR2 from the germline V gene are SGHAT and FQNNGV. CDR3 loop: CVSSPDRGGDYTF. CDR3 sequence (DNA): TGTGTCAGCAGCCCGGACCGCGGGGGGGACTACACCTTC.

The V gene is TRBV28, the J gene TRBJ2-4; D is perhaps TRBD2 (7 bases). Per germline, CDR1 MDHEN and CDR2 SYDVKM. Trimming removed 6 bases at V and 15 bases at J, with 24 bases between. This CDR3 contains 14 residues. The DNA of the CDR3 is TGTGCCAGCAGCCCCGGGGGGCCCAAAAACATCCGGTACTTC. Translated, it gives CASSPGGPKNIRYF.

The V call is TRBV11-2, the J call TRBJ2-2, with 11 bases identical to TRBD2. This CDR3 is 17 amino acids long. From germline, CDR1 is SGHAT and CDR2 FQNNGV. V lost 6 bases, J lost 3 bases, and 9 bases stayed unmatched. The CDR3 sequence is CASSLTLAGEYTGELFF. The CDR3 DNA sequence: TGTGCCAGCAGTCTCACACTAGCGGGGGAATACACCGGGGAGCTGTTTTTT.

V and J are TRBV5-1 and TRBJ2-3; D possibly corresponds to TRBD1 (5 bases). The V end lost 0 bases, the J end lost 2 bases, and 10 bases lay between the germline ends. The germline V gene has CDR1 SGHRS and CDR2 YFSETQ. The CDR3 length is 15 residues. The CDR3 DNA follows: TGCGCCAGCAGCTTGGGACAGTTAAACACAGATACGCAGTATTTT. Encoded protein: CASSLGQLNTDTQYF.

This clonotype has a count of ten or more. This chain links TRBV11-2 with TRBJ2-2; D is possibly TRBD1 or TRBD2 (5 bases each). CDR3 length: 14 amino acids. CDR1 and CDR2 (germline): SGHAT, FQNNGV. V lost 6 bases to trimming and J lost 5 bases, with 13 bases between them. The CDR3 nucleotides are TGTGCCAGCAGTTTGATGAGGGGAACCGGGGAGCTGTTTTTT. Its protein product is CASSLMRGTGELFF.

This sequence joins TRBV20-1 and TRBJ2-3; 14 nucleotides align to TRBD2. Trimming cost V 0 bases and J 5 bases; bases outside gene matches: 7. CDR1 DFQATT and CDR2 SNEGSKA come from the germline V gene (reference sequence). The CDR3 consists of 17 residues. DNA for the CDR3: TGCAGTGCTAGAGACCAGACTAGCGGGAGGGCCCTAGATACGCAGTATTTT. This codes for CSARDQTSGRALDTQYF.

To note about this clonotype: The junction and the germline gene differ at one end; a read error may be behind it. This chain links TRBV6-5 with TRBJ1-2; maybe TRBD1 (5 bases). This CDR3 contains 16 residues. Per germline, CDR1 MNHEY and CDR2 SVGAGI. The CDR3, as DNA: TGTGCCAGCGGTTACTCGAGTGCAGGGACGGCAAGTGGCTACACCTTC. Protein: CASGYSSAGTASGYTF.

The table lists this clonotype with many counts. The chain recombines TRBV11-1 with TRBJ2-1; D might be TRBD1 or TRBD2, each matching 6 bases. Per germline, CDR1 SGHAT and CDR2 FQDESV (reference sequence). V gave up 3 bases and J gave up 0 bases, with 12 bases separating them. The CDR3 contains 16 residues. CDR3 DNA: TGTGCCAGCAGCTTGGTGGCGGGACACTCCTACAATGAGCAGTTCTTC. Protein product: CASSLVAGHSYNEQFF. The full variable domain, in which reference TRBV11-1 and TRBJ2-1 provide the parts outside the CDR3, is EAEVAQSPRYKITEKSQAVAFWCDPISGHATLYWYRQILGQGPELLVQFQDESVVDDSQLPKDRFSAERLKGVDSTLKIQPAELGDSAMYLCASSLVAGHSYNEQFFGPGTRLTVL.

Of note for this clonotype: The junction departs from the called germline gene at one end, perhaps through a read error. Here the CDR3 reads CTSSSGLARGNEQFF. As DNA, the CDR3 is TGTACCAGCAGCTCGGGATTAGCGAGGGGGAATGAGCAGTTCTTC. The chain couples TRBV7-9 to TRBJ2-1, with D tentatively TRBD1 (6 bases). The CDR3 is 15 residues long. Germline lookup yields CDR1 SEHNR and CDR2 FQNEAQ (reference sequence).

A word on this clonotype: The junction does not match germline at one end; this may be a read error. The rearrangement uses TRBV6-5 and TRBJ2-6; TRBD2 matches at 8 bases. CDR1 is MNHEY and CDR2 is SVGAGI in the germline V gene. This CDR3 is built from 18 residues. CDR3 nucleotides: TGTGCCAGCAGTTACGCGGGACTAGGAAGCTCTGGGGTCAACGTCCTGACTTTC. Encoded protein: CASSYAGLGSSGVNVLTF.

This clonotype has a handful of counts. V is TRBV20-1 and J is TRBJ1-2, with unresolved D. The CDR3 extends over 14 amino acids. V was shortened by 1 base and J by 4 bases, with 13 bases between the two germline ends. Looked up from germline, CDR1 is DFQATT and CDR2 is SNEGSKA (reference sequence). CDR3 amino acids: CSARVARVFYGYTF. In DNA, the CDR3 is TGCAGTGCTAGAGTTGCCCGGGTTTTCTATGGCTACACCTTC.

On this clonotype: The junction departs from the called germline gene at one end, perhaps through a read error. The rearrangement uses TRBV11-2 and TRBJ2-7; D assignment may be TRBD1 or TRBD2 (5 bases each). The CDR3 spans 15 residues. Germline assignment: CDR1 SGHAT and CDR2 FQNNGV. The CDR3 spells CTSSRDLASFNDQYF. The CDR3 region has the DNA TGTACCAGCAGCAGGGATCTAGCCTCCTTCAATGATCAGTACTTC.

As regards this clonotype: A much larger clonotype is one base distant, so this may be a read error. The V call is TRBV6-6, the J call TRBJ2-7; unclear D gene. This CDR3 is built from 15 residues. Trimming left V 6 bases short and J 3 bases short, with 18 bases between. Germline V CDR1 and CDR2: MNHNY, SVGAGI (reference sequence). The CDR3 nucleotides are TGTGCCAGCAGCTCACTTCAACTGGGTTTCTACGAGCAGTACGTC. Translated: CASSSLQLGFYEQYV.

This chain connects TRBV6-5 to TRBJ1-1, with D unresolved. The V and J ends lost 0 bases and 6 bases respectively, with 11 bases between them. Germline assignment: CDR1 MNHEY and CDR2 SVGAGI. The CDR3 sequence is 14 residues long. The CDR3 sequence: CASSYSACGPEAFF. CDR3 nucleotides: TGTGCCAGCAGTTACTCAGCGTGCGGCCCTGAAGCTTTCTTT.

As to this clonotype: The junction shows a germline mismatch at one end, possibly a read error. The gene calls are TRBV11-1 and TRBJ1-1; D is unclear. The CDR3 runs to 13 residues. From germline, CDR1 is SGHAT and CDR2 FQDESV (reference sequence). The CDR3 is CDSSVTRGPEAFF. The DNA for the CDR3 is TGTGACAGCAGCGTTACCAGAGGGCCTGAAGCTTTCTTT.

Points on this clonotype: A much more abundant neighbour one base away suggests this may be a read error. This sequence joins TRBV6-6 and TRBJ1-5; D is possibly TRBD1 (5 bases). CDR1 and CDR2 (germline): MNHNY, SVGAGI (reference sequence). The CDR3 runs 15 residues. In DNA, the CDR3 is TGTGCCAGCAGCCCCCACTGGGACGGCAATCAGCTCCAGCATTTT. This gives the protein CASSPHWDGNQLQHF.

This clonotype was picked up a small number of times. The chain uses TRBV20-1 and TRBJ1-5; the D gene is possibly TRBD1 (6 bases). Trimming pared 3 bases from V and 3 bases from J, leaving 12 bases between. The germline CDR1 and CDR2 sequences are DFQATT and SNEGSKA (reference sequence). The CDR3 sequence is 14 residues long. CDR3 in amino acids: CSARGAQPNQPQHF. The CDR3 nucleotides are TGCAGTGCTAGGGGGGCCCAACCCAATCAGCCCCAGCATTTT.

The V and J genes are TRBV20-1 and TRBJ1-2; maybe TRBD1 (6 bases). Germline V gene lookup returns CDR1 DFQATT and CDR2 SNEGSKA (reference sequence). CDR3 length: 14 amino acids. This chain's CDR3 is CSAANRACNYGYTF. Written as DNA, the CDR3 is TGCAGCGCTGCGAACAGGGCATGCAACTATGGCTACACCTTC.

Here the CDR3 reads CAGTPGWLSEAFF. In DNA form, the CDR3 reads TGTGCCGGCACCCCTGGGTGGTTATCTGAAGCTTTCTTT. The rearrangement uses TRBV11-2 and TRBJ1-1; D remains unclear. The V gene lost 11 bases and the J gene lost 6 bases, with 19 bases spanning the gap. The CDR3 sequence is 13 residues long. Germline CDR1 SGHAT, CDR2 FQNNGV.

About this clonotype: This may arise from a read error, as a much more abundant clone is one base away. The chain employs TRBV20-1 and TRBJ2-1; D ambiguous. This CDR3 is 12 amino acids long. CDR1 is DFQATT, CDR2 SNEGSKA, per germline (reference sequence). CDR3 in amino acids: CSAPRVVNEQLF. The CDR3 nucleotides are TGCAGTGCACCCCGCGTGGTGAATGAGCAGCTCTTC.

This clonotype was recorded a few times. The rearrangement joins TRBV20-1 to TRBJ1-3, with 7 bases that match TRBD1. V was clipped by 3 bases and J by 0 bases; unmatched bases: 5. The CDR3 is 15 amino acids. The germline V gene encodes CDR1 DFQATT and CDR2 SNEGSKA (reference sequence). This chain's CDR3 is CSASDREGSGNTIYF. In nucleotides, the CDR3 is TGCAGTGCTAGTGACAGGGAGGGCTCTGGAAACACCATATATTTT.

Regarding this clonotype: One end of the junction is discordant with germline, which a read error may explain. The chain uses TRBV6-6 and TRBJ2-1; D might be TRBD1 (5 bases). The CDR3 covers 18 residues. CDR1 is MNHNY and CDR2 is SVGAGI in the germline V gene (reference sequence). The chain's CDR3 is CASNYPSHIAGTYNEQFF. The DNA for the CDR3 is TGTGCCAGCAATTACCCGAGTCATATAGCAGGGACCTACAATGAGCAGTTCTTC.